What follows are 5 T cell receptor beta chains derived from one specimen sequenced in a study of cytomegalovirus exposure and HLA in healthy donors. Generated by immunoSEQ multiplex PCR, the TCRdb table keeps only in-frame clones and is missing some. The sample carries about 97,000 clones, around 96% recorded once. The material sequenced was PBMCs. Receptors were obtained from a woman aged 18-30 years in good health and CMV-seronegative.

This chain connects TRBV7-9 to TRBJ2-1, with D possibly TRBD2 on 5 matching bases. Germline CDR1 and CDR2: SEHNR and FQNEAQ (reference sequence). The CDR3 is made up of 16 amino acids. Trimming left V 2 bases short and J 0 bases short, with 11 bases between. The DNA of the CDR3 is TGTGCCAGCAGCTTAAGGGCGGGCAGCTCCTACAATGAGCAGTTCTTC. It translates to CASSLRAGSSYNEQFF.

The chain links TRBV27 to TRBJ2-5; 13 bases are shared with TRBD2. The length of the CDR3 is 17 residues. V gave up 9 bases and J gave up 7 bases; unmatched junction bases: 17. The germline CDR1 and CDR2 sequences are MNHEY and SMNVEV (reference sequence). CDR3 sequence reads: CASGLAGAYLGVGTQYF. The CDR3 nucleotides read TGTGCCAGTGGACTAGCGGGGGCCTACCTCGGGGTAGGGACCCAGTACTTC.

The chain couples TRBV5-1 to TRBJ1-1; tentatively, D is TRBD1 (5 bases). Germline CDR1 is SGHRS and CDR2 is YFSETQ. The CDR3 has 15 amino acids. V lost 0 bases and J 4 bases, leaving 13 bases between the germline ends. The CDR3, as DNA: TGCGCCAGCAGCTTGGGTTTGCGGGGGACCACTGAAGCTTTCTTT. Residues: CASSLGLRGTTEAFF.

The chain employs TRBV30 and TRBJ2-1, with 8 positions matching TRBD2. The V gene end was trimmed by 3 bases and the J gene end by 2 bases; junction bases not matched to a gene: 6. Germline V gives CDR1 GTSNPN, CDR2 SVGIG (reference sequence). This CDR3 spans 15 amino acids. The CDR3 nucleotides are TGTGCCTGGAGCGGAAGGCGGGGGGCCTACAATGAGCAGTTCTTC. Its protein is CAWSGRRGAYNEQFF.

The V call is TRBV7-2, the J call TRBJ1-1; the match to TRBD1 covers 10 bases. The CDR3 runs to 15 residues. V dropped 3 bases and J dropped 1; count of bases not matched to a gene: 2. Germline CDR1 reads SGHTA; CDR2 reads FQGNSA. The DNA of the CDR3 is TGTGCCAGCAGCTTGTGGACAGGGGGGAACACTGAAGCTTTCTTT. This translates into CASSLWTGGNTEAFF.